The next 30 T cell receptor beta chains were all read from a single sample in a study of cytomegalovirus exposure and HLA in healthy donors. Amplification used 60 Vbeta primers and 13 Jbeta primers. Here immunoSEQ multiplex PCR was the method, and the copy in TCRdb shows in-frame clones only, minus some. The sample contains about 130,000 clones, 60% to 75% of which appear only once. The sample comprised PBMCs. These receptors were collected from a woman aged 50 to 60 in good health and CMV-seropositive.

This sequence joins TRBV19 and TRBJ1-1; no reliable D call. V gave up 8 bases and J gave up 0 bases, with 10 bases separating them. Germline V gives CDR1 LNHDA, CDR2 SQIVND (reference sequence). CDR3 length: 13 amino acids. CDR3 region: CASSDTLNTEAFF. The CDR3 DNA sequence: TGTGCCAGTTCAGACACCTTGAACACTGAAGCTTTCTTT.

The chain is built from TRBV7-9 and TRBJ2-1; the D gene is possibly TRBD1 (5 bases). CDR1 and CDR2 (germline): SEHNR, FQNEAQ (reference sequence). The germline V and J ends were trimmed by 5 bases and 5 bases, with 7 bases remaining between them. The CDR3 is 12 residues long. CDR3: CASSARDNEQFF. The CDR3 bases are TGTGCCAGCAGCGCCAGGGACAATGAGCAGTTCTTC.

This rearrangement joins TRBV7-6 to TRBJ1-6; possibly TRBD1 for D (5 bases). The germline CDR1 and CDR2 sequences are SGHVS and FNYEAQ. Trimming cost V 4 bases and J 8 bases, with 9 bases left between them. CDR3 size: 13 residues. This chain's CDR3 is CASSWGGDSPLHF. The CDR3 DNA is TGTGCCAGCAGCTGGGGGGGGGATTCACCCCTCCACTTT.

Points on this clone: Relative to the germline gene, one junction end is altered; a read error may explain this. The chain couples TRBV30 to TRBJ1-2; tentatively, D is TRBD1 (5 bases). This CDR3 is 12 amino acids long. The germline V gene encodes CDR1 GTSNPN and CDR2 SVGIG (reference sequence). The CDR3 is CAWIDGHWGYPF. The CDR3 nucleotides read TGTGCCTGGATCGACGGCCATTGGGGCTACCCCTTC.

V is TRBV6-9 and J is TRBJ2-4; D unclear. The CDR3 totals 14 residues. Per the germline V gene, CDR1 is MNHGY and CDR2 is SVAAGI. V was clipped by 3 bases and J by 2 bases, with 8 bases between them. The CDR3 DNA follows: TGTGCCAGCAGTTACGGTCCGTCCAAAAACATTCAGTACTTC. Protein: CASSYGPSKNIQYF.

This clone was recorded a few times. The chain couples TRBV9 to TRBJ2-7, with D perhaps matching TRBD2 (7 bases). CDR1 and CDR2 from the germline V gene are SGDLS and YYNGEE. CDR3 length: 14 residues. Trimming left V 4 bases short and J 5 bases short, with 16 bases between. CDR3 protein: CASSQGGGWDEQYF. CDR3 sequence (DNA): TGTGCCAGCAGCCAAGGGGGGGGATGGGACGAGCAGTACTTC. The entire variable domain, with the rest obtained from reference TRBV9 and TRBJ2-7, is as follows: DSGVTQTPKHLITATGQRVTLRCSPRSGDLSVYWYQQSLDQGLQFLIQYYNGEERAKGNILERFSAQQFPDLHSELNLSSLELGDSALYFCASSQGGGWDEQYFGPGTRLTVT.

The chain is built from TRBV11-3 and TRBJ2-1; D gene uncertain. From germline, CDR1 is SGHNT and CDR2 YENEEA. CDR3 length equals 13 residues. V shed 5 bases and J shed 8 bases, with 13 bases lying between them. CDR3 loop: CASSPLSVDEQFF. As DNA, the CDR3 is TGTGCCAGCAGCCCTCTCTCGGTCGATGAGCAGTTCTTC.

The chain combines TRBV7-9 with TRBJ1-5; D might be TRBD1 (6 bases). Germline values: CDR1 SEHNR, CDR2 FQNEAQ (reference sequence). This CDR3 comprises 16 residues. V gave up 4 bases and J gave up 11 bases, with 24 bases separating them. The CDR3 loop reads CASSSSRDTLDRAQHF. The CDR3 nucleotides read TGTGCCAGCAGCTCGTCCCGGGACACCCTGGATAGGGCCCAGCATTTT. Variable domain in full (rest from reference TRBV7-9 and TRBJ1-5): DTGVSQNPRHKITKRGQNVTFRCDPISEHNRLYWYRQTLGQGPEFLTYFQNEAQLEKSRLLSDRFSAERPKGSFSTLEIQRTEQGDSAMYLCASSSSRDTLDRAQHFGDGTRLSIL.

V gene TRBV5-1 combines with J gene TRBJ1-2, with D tentatively TRBD1 (6 bases). This CDR3 comprises 13 residues. The germline gives CDR1 SGHRS, CDR2 YFSETQ. V lost 2 bases and J lost 6, with 11 bases in between. The CDR3 region is CASSLQGNDGYTF. The CDR3 DNA reads TGCGCCAGCAGCTTACAGGGTAATGATGGCTACACCTTC.

The chain links TRBV19 to TRBJ1-4, with TRBD1 identical over 7 bases. Germline V CDR1 and CDR2: LNHDA, SQIVND (reference sequence). The CDR3 totals 15 residues. Trimming cost V 6 bases and J 0 bases; bases outside gene matches: 4. The CDR3 spells CASRDRPTTNEKLFF. The CDR3 nucleotides read TGTGCCAGTAGGGACAGGCCGACAACTAATGAAAAACTGTTTTTT.

The chain joins TRBV25-1 to TRBJ2-5, with D maybe TRBD1 (5 bases). Trimming left V 5 bases short and J 5 bases short, with 12 bases between. From germline, CDR1 is MGHDK and CDR2 SYGVNS. The CDR3 is 13 residues long. CDR3 sequence (DNA): TGTGCCAGCAGTCGGCAGGGTCGGGAGACCCAGTACTTC. As protein: CASSRQGRETQYF.

V is TRBV19 and J is TRBJ1-2, with 8 bases fitting TRBD1. The CDR3 is 13 amino acids. With 3 bases clipped from V and 6 bases from J, the junction kept 3 bases outside the gene matches. CDR1 LNHDA and CDR2 SQIVND come from the germline V gene (reference sequence). The CDR3 loop is CASSIAGGDGYTF. Here the CDR3 DNA reads TGTGCCAGTAGTATCGCAGGGGGCGATGGCTACACCTTC.

This chain uses TRBV2 with TRBJ1-1, with TRBD1 as a possible D gene (5 bases). Between the trimmed V and J ends, which lost 5 bases and 6 bases, there was a span of 13 bases. Germline V gene sequence: CDR1 SNHLY, CDR2 FYNNEI. The CDR3 consists of 13 residues. This chain's CDR3 is CASSNQGMAEAFF. CDR3 nucleotide sequence: TGTGCCAGCAGTAACCAGGGTATGGCTGAAGCTTTCTTT.

This chain links TRBV5-8 with TRBJ2-7, with 9 positions matching TRBD1. This CDR3 spans 13 amino acids. The J segment lost 3 bases and the V segment lost 4 bases, leaving 2 bases of the junction unmatched. Germline loops: CDR1 SGHTS, CDR2 YDEGEE. The CDR3, as DNA: TGTGCCAGCAGCAGGACAGGGGTCTACGAGCAGTACTTC. Translation gives CASSRTGVYEQYF.

This clone has only a few counts. V is TRBV2 and J is TRBJ2-3, with D uncertain. There are 14 residues in the CDR3. Looked up from germline, CDR1 is SNHLY and CDR2 is FYNNEI. Trimming took 1 base from V and 8 from J, leaving 13 bases between them. The CDR3 DNA sequence: TGTGCCAGCAGTGAAGGAATTCGGGTGGGTACGCAGTATTTT. Amino acid sequence: CASSEGIRVGTQYF.

The chain has TRBV7-9 and TRBJ2-7, with TRBD1 matching 9 bases. This CDR3 is built from 15 residues. Germline CDR1 SEHNR, CDR2 FQNEAQ (reference sequence). V was clipped by 4 bases and J by 12 bases; unmatched bases: 16. CDR3 amino acids: CASSWNNLGDRERYF. The CDR3 region has the DNA TGTGCCAGCAGCTGGAACAACCTTGGGGACAGGGAACGGTACTTC. Combining the CDR3 with reference TRBV7-9 and TRBJ2-7 gives the whole variable domain DTGVSQNPRHKITKRGQNVTFRCDPISEHNRLYWYRQTLGQGPEFLTYFQNEAQLEKSRLLSDRFSAERPKGSFSTLEIQRTEQGDSAMYLCASSWNNLGDRERYFGPGTRLTVT.

This clone showed up just a few times. The V and J genes are TRBV30 and TRBJ1-2; D ambiguous. The germline V gene encodes CDR1 GTSNPN and CDR2 SVGIG (reference sequence). The CDR3 consists of 13 residues. V lost 3 bases, J lost 1 base, and 9 bases lay in between. The CDR3 DNA reads as TGTGCCTGGAGATACGGCGGTAACTATGGCTACACCTTC. This encodes CAWRYGGNYGYTF.

Turning to this clone: A junction end diverges from the germline sequence, so it may reflect a read error. The chain couples TRBV6-1 to TRBJ2-5; D call uncertain. In germline, CDR1 is MNHNS, CDR2 SASEGT. The CDR3 has 13 residues. DNA of the CDR3: TGTGCCAGCGGTGACTCTCCCCAAGAGACCCAGTACTTC. This gives the protein CASGDSPQETQYF.

The chain links TRBV21-1 to TRBJ1-6. TRBV21-1 is listed as a pseudogene. This CDR3 spans 14 amino acids. The CDR3 DNA sequence: TGTGCCAGCGTCCGGGGAGAGAGGAATTCACCCCTCCACTTT. Its translation: CASVRGERNSPLHF.

The chain uses TRBV7-2 and TRBJ1-4, with 8 nucleotides matching TRBD1. The germline CDR1 and CDR2 sequences are SGHTA and FQGNSA. The V gene end was trimmed by 1 base and the J gene end by 8 bases; junction bases not matched to a gene: 12. This CDR3 has 17 amino acids. The CDR3 sequence: CASSLDHSRGRREKLFF. CDR3 sequence (DNA): TGTGCCAGCAGCTTAGATCATAGCAGGGGGCGGAGGGAAAAACTGTTTTTT.

The V gene is TRBV2, the J gene TRBJ2-2; D might be TRBD2 (5 bases). CDR1 is SNHLY, CDR2 FYNNEI, per germline. V lost 6 bases, J lost 5 bases, and 13 bases lay in between. The CDR3 is made up of 14 amino acids. The CDR3 sequence: CASRRVLGTGELFF. CDR3 nucleotide sequence: TGTGCCAGCAGGCGGGTTTTGGGAACCGGGGAGCTGTTTTTT.

This chain uses TRBV7-9 with TRBJ2-5, with D perhaps TRBD1 (6 bases). The germline V gene has CDR1 SEHNR and CDR2 FQNEAQ (reference sequence). The CDR3 totals 15 residues. The ends were cut back, 5 bases at V and 5 bases at J, with 18 bases in the middle. The CDR3 loop reads CASSAQGPGVETQYF. The CDR3 coding sequence is TGTGCCAGCAGCGCCCAGGGGCCAGGGGTGGAGACCCAGTACTTC.

The rearrangement joins TRBV2 to TRBJ2-7; 9 nucleotides line up with TRBD1. After removal of 1 base from V and 3 bases from J, the junction contained 4 bases not matched to a gene. This CDR3 region has 15 residues. In germline, CDR1 is SNHLY, CDR2 FYNNEI. The CDR3, as DNA: TGTGCCAGCAGTGAAGGCTGGACAGGGGACTACGAGCAGTACTTC. This gives the protein CASSEGWTGDYEQYF.

The chain carries TRBV10-1 and TRBJ1-4, with a weak D call TRBD1 (6 bases). The germline V gene encodes CDR1 WNHNN and CDR2 SYGVQD (reference sequence). Trimming took 6 bases from V and 7 from J, leaving 18 bases between them. CDR3 length: 15 residues. The CDR3 spells CASSPSGQPFEKLFF. The CDR3 bases are TGCGCCAGCAGCCCTTCAGGACAGCCGTTTGAAAAACTGTTTTTT.

The rearrangement uses TRBV7-9 and TRBJ1-1, with D unclear. Per germline, CDR1 SEHNR and CDR2 FQNEAQ (reference sequence). V lost 6 bases and J lost 1, with 6 bases in between. CDR3 length: 12 residues. The CDR3 region is CASSQENTEAFF. The CDR3 DNA sequence: TGTGCCAGCAGTCAGGAGAACACTGAAGCTTTCTTT.

This rearrangement joins TRBV5-6 to TRBJ2-1; TRBD1 aligns across 9 bases. The J segment lost 12 bases and the V segment lost 4 bases, leaving 14 bases of the junction unmatched. The length of the CDR3 is 15 residues. CDR1 is SGHDT, CDR2 YYEEEE, per germline. The DNA of the CDR3 is TGTGCCAGCAGCCCACCGGGACAGGGAAGACGGGTGCAGTTCTTC. Translation gives CASSPPGQGRRVQFF.

This chain links TRBV5-4 with TRBJ2-3; no clear D gene. CDR1 and CDR2 (germline): SGHNT, YYREEE (reference sequence). CDR3 length: 12 amino acids. V gave up 3 bases and J gave up 0 bases, with 2 bases separating them. CDR3: CASSSSTDTQYF. CDR3 coding DNA: TGTGCCAGCAGCTCAAGCACAGATACGCAGTATTTT.

This chain joins TRBV7-9 and TRBJ2-2, with 7 bases that match TRBD1. The CDR3 length is 15 residues. The germline CDR1 and CDR2 sequences are SEHNR and FQNEAQ (reference sequence). Trimming removed 5 bases from V and 0 bases from J; junction bases left unmatched: 3. The CDR3 sequence: CASSPQGANTGELFF. In nucleotides, the CDR3 is TGTGCCAGCAGCCCTCAGGGGGCGAACACCGGGGAGCTGTTTTTT.

The chain combines TRBV5-6 with TRBJ2-5, with 8 nucleotides matching TRBD2. The CDR3 consists of 15 residues. The germline V gene encodes CDR1 SGHDT and CDR2 YYEEEE. The ends lost 2 bases at V and 8 bases at J; junction bases unmatched: 11. The CDR3 DNA reads TGTGCCAGCAGCTTCGGGCGGGGGGCCCTTGCTACCCAGTACTTC. Its protein product is CASSFGRGALATQYF.

The rearrangement uses TRBV7-5 and TRBJ2-1; TRBD2, as called in the table, went unchecked against the DNA. TRBV7-5 represents a pseudogene. There are 14 residues in the CDR3. The CDR3 loop reads CARSLGTGGREQFF. For the CDR3, the DNA is TGTGCCAGAAGCTTAGGGACGGGGGGGCGAGAGCAGTTCTTC.